This T cell receptor (beta chain) was identified during a study of molecular identifiers for immune sequencing clone quantification. This clonotype has only a few counts. Its antigen is unknown. Study-wide results and caveats: Clones of above 20 RNA copies carried over 99% of effector molecules; in naive cells they carried under 1%.

TCRdb re-called the PCR reads through MiXCR, storing one row per CDR3 protein. This sample has some 41,000 distinct CDR3 sequences, with around 20% found just once. V lost 6 bases to trimming and J lost 3 bases; unmatched junction nucleotides: 8. Per germline, CDR1 SGHVS and CDR2 FQNEAQ. This CDR3 is 14 amino acids long. V usage is TRBV7-8 and J usage is TRBJ2-7; TRBD1 matches at 7 bases. This TCR was sampled from a human donor in good health. Some libraries in this study had Jurkat cell RNA spiked in. Sequencing used naive CD8+ T cells from blood, with Jurkat cell RNA spiked in. The sample's subset: FACS-sorted CD8+CD4-CCR7+CD45RA+ naive T cells. The DNA of the CDR3 is TGTGCCAGCAGTGGTTTGGGACAGAGCTACGAGCAGTACTTC. This encodes CASSGLGQSYEQYF.